This paragraph reports one TCR beta chain. Germline lookup yields CDR1 LNHDA and CDR2 SQIVND (reference sequence). This CDR3 spans 16 amino acids. V lost 7 bases and J lost 2; bases outside the gene matches: 11. Sequencing used immunoSEQ multiplex PCR; TCRdb keeps in-frame clones, though not all of them. Here the sample spans around 250,000 clones, about 89% being singletons. This sample is part of a study of blood T cell repertoires in COVID-19. On the study more broadly: The origin of the acute and convalescent COVID-19 samples was the United States, Italy and Spain.

The sequencing input was peripheral blood. The receptor was derived from a woman aged 60-75 years who had recovered from COVID-19. The genes are TRBV19 and TRBJ1-2; 9 nucleotides match TRBD1. The CDR3 nucleotides are TGTGCCAGTACCCCTTCCGGGACAGGGCTCAACTATGGCTACACCTTC. This encodes CASTPSGTGLNYGYTF.